Presented here are 13 T cell receptor beta chains from one specimen sequenced in a study of CD8+ T cells in alopecia areata (dated by TCRdb to the late 2010s). The treatment or condition label, as the study defines it: oral pan-JAK inhibitor, 5-10 mg twice daily. To prepare the library, the immunoSEQ multiplex PCR assay was applied. For TCR sequencing, RNA was extracted from every sample and reverse transcribed into cDNA to serve as template. TCRdb re-hosts the immuneACCESS table, in-frame sequences only. Its copies lack some clones; in the studies checked, an unresolved V gene accounts for under half of them, and the cause for the rest is not known. The sample table lists roughly 100,000 clones, about nine tenths of them with a count of one. Roughly 11% of the sample belongs to the ten largest clones. This sample comprised CD8+ T cells sorted from blood, obtained at approximately week 30, from a patient treated with tofacitinib. The receptor set was obtained from a human donor with alopecia areata.

The chain has TRBV29-1 and TRBJ1-5; no firm D call. V lost 1 base to trimming and J lost 4 bases, with 8 bases between them. Germline V lookup: CDR1 SQVTM, CDR2 ANQGSEA. The CDR3 has 13 amino acids. CDR3 loop: CSVEVGFNQPQHF. Written as DNA, the CDR3 is TGCAGCGTTGAAGTAGGATTTAATCAGCCCCAGCATTTT.

This chain uses TRBV9 with TRBJ2-7, with D perhaps matching TRBD2 (6 bases). In germline, CDR1 is SGDLS, CDR2 YYNGEE. V was clipped by 4 bases and J by 5 bases, with 10 bases between them. The CDR3 length is 12 residues. CDR3 coding DNA: TGTGCCAGCAGCCCTAGCGAACACGAGCAGTACTTC. Amino acids: CASSPSEHEQYF.

This clone showed up just a few times. The chain recombines TRBV5-1 with TRBJ2-7, with 7 bases lining up with TRBD1. Germline V CDR1 and CDR2: SGHRS, YFSETQ. The CDR3 runs to 15 residues. The junction had 5 bases not matched to a gene; V was cut back by 2 bases and J by 0 bases. The CDR3 is CASSLWGQTSYEQYF. CDR3 nucleotide sequence: TGCGCCAGCAGCTTATGGGGACAGACCTCCTACGAGCAGTACTTC.

This clone appeared once. The chain has TRBV7-9 and TRBJ1-2; D uncertain. Germline assignment: CDR1 SEHNR and CDR2 FQNEAQ (reference sequence). V lost 4 bases to trimming and J lost 1 base, with 22 bases between them. The CDR3 sequence is 18 residues long. In DNA form, the CDR3 reads TGTGCCAGCAGCTCCCAGAGCCATGGGCCGAGCAGTAACTATGGCTACACCTTC. It translates to CASSSQSHGPSSNYGYTF.

About this clone itself: Distinct nucleotide sequences in the sample also encode this CDR3. This chain links TRBV6-5 with TRBJ2-5; no clear D. This CDR3 region has 15 residues. Germline CDR1 reads MNHEY; CDR2 reads SVGAGI. Trimming pared 0 bases from V and 5 bases from J, leaving 13 bases between. The chain's CDR3 is CASSYSSALGETQYF. CDR3 DNA: TGTGCCAGCAGTTACTCGTCAGCCCTGGGGGAGACCCAGTACTTC.

CDR3 sequence reads: CASSVGAGGLHEQYF. CDR3 coding DNA: TGTGCCAGCAGCGTAGGAGCGGGAGGTCTGCACGAGCAGTACTTC. The chain joins TRBV9 to TRBJ2-7, with 9 bases matching TRBD2. The germline V gene has CDR1 SGDLS and CDR2 YYNGEE. The CDR3 is 15 residues long. The junction had 6 bases not matched to a gene; V was cut back by 0 bases and J by 5 bases.

The chain joins TRBV7-9 to TRBJ2-5; perhaps TRBD1 as D (5 bases). The germline gives CDR1 SEHNR, CDR2 FQNEAQ (reference sequence). With 2 bases removed from V and 2 bases from J, the gap between germline ends came to 12 bases. CDR3 size: 15 residues. CDR3 nucleotides: TGTGCCAGCAGCTTAAGCGCGACAGAGCAAGAGACCCAGTACTTC. As protein: CASSLSATEQETQYF.

The chain joins TRBV7-8 to TRBJ2-7; TRBD2 is a possible D gene (6 bases). The CDR3 has 14 residues. The V and J ends lost 8 bases and 0 bases respectively, with 14 bases between them. Per germline, CDR1 SGHVS and CDR2 FQNEAQ. This CDR3 is CASPSAGSSYEQYF. CDR3 sequence (DNA): TGTGCCAGCCCTAGCGCAGGGAGCTCCTACGAGCAGTACTTC.

The chain links TRBV4-1 to TRBJ2-1; D perhaps matches TRBD1 (5 bases). The CDR3 is made up of 17 amino acids. Between the trimmed V and J ends, which lost 0 bases and 5 bases, there was a span of 17 bases. Germline CDR1 MGHRA, CDR2 YSYEKL. Here the CDR3 DNA reads TGCGCCAGCAGCCAAGACAATGGGGCAGTTTACGACAATGAGCAGTTCTTC. Residues: CASSQDNGAVYDNEQFF.

V usage is TRBV18 and J usage is TRBJ2-7, with D possibly TRBD1 on 6 matching bases. V was clipped by 3 bases and J by 2 bases, with 11 bases between them. Germline CDR1 and CDR2: KGHSH and LQKENI. The CDR3 runs 14 residues. The CDR3 spells CASSPGQGPYEQYF. Written as DNA, the CDR3 is TGTGCCAGCTCACCCGGCCAGGGGCCCTACGAGCAGTACTTC.

In this sample, this clone turned up once. The chain uses TRBV5-1 and TRBJ2-2; no reliable D call. V lost 5 bases and J 0 bases, leaving 8 bases between the germline ends. Germline CDR1 is SGHRS and CDR2 is YFSETQ. The CDR3 totals 14 residues. CDR3 coding DNA: TGCGCCAGCAGTATGTGGACGAACACCGGGGAGCTGTTTTTT. The encoded protein is CASSMWTNTGELFF.

This clone was counted a few times. The chain joins TRBV5-1 to TRBJ2-3; 8 bases are a match to TRBD1. This CDR3 region has 14 residues. V was pared by 4 bases and J by 4 bases, with 5 bases of the junction left unmatched. Germline V gives CDR1 SGHRS, CDR2 YFSETQ. CDR3 sequence (DNA): TGCGCCAGCAGCCCCGGACAGGGACCAGATACGCAGTATTTT. Its protein is CASSPGQGPDTQYF.

The CDR3 nucleotides read TGTGCCAGCAGCTCCACGAACTTAGGGTTCTCTGGGGCCAACGTCCTGACTTTC. This sequence encodes CASSSTNLGFSGANVLTF. The rearrangement joins TRBV7-9 to TRBJ2-6; unclear D gene. The CDR3 consists of 18 residues. The ends were cut back, 4 bases at V and 0 bases at J, with 16 bases in the middle. Germline CDR1 and CDR2: SEHNR and FQNEAQ (reference sequence).